Sequencing of this TCR beta chain was carried out in a study of T cells expressing NK-cell markers (dated by TCRdb to the early 2020s). At the level of the whole study: In sorted CD3+CD56+NKG2C+, CD3+CD56+NKG2C- and CD3+CD56-NKG2C+ T-cell subsets from about eight donors, TCR beta-chain repertoires were profiled. Of the eight sequenced donors, seven were found to be HCMV-seropositive and one was found to be HCMV-seronegative. The eight sequenced donors were randomly selected healthy volunteers, three men and five women. Illumina HiSeq 2000/2500, MiSeq or NextSeq was used to sequence libraries as 2 x 150 bp reads. Broader findings and caveats from the paper: Those dominant clonotypes were again the most abundant among CD3+CD56-NKG2C+ cells in a few donors, at about 25-65%. Whether the expanded NKG2C-expressing T cell clones were specific for HCMV antigens was left unclear. In six donors, the dominant CD3+CD56+NKG2C+ clonotypes ranked among the top 10 CD8+ clonotypes, making up about 1.0-7.5% of CD8+ T cells.

The CDR3 covers 14 residues, taking in both the cysteine and the phenylalanine. The DNA sequence is not available. Sequences MRHNA (CDR1) and SNTAGT (CDR2) are obtained from the germline V gene. To determine HCMV serostatus, a commercial ELISA kit was used to detect HCMV-specific IgG in serum. Peripheral blood mononuclear cells were isolated from blood by Ficoll density gradient centrifugation. Comment on this clonotype: Its specific antigen is unknown.

TCRdb records Illumina HiSeq 2000 as the sequencer. 5'RACE template switching, by which a universal primer site and unique molecular identifiers were added, was used to make TCR beta cDNA libraries. cDNA synthesis was primed from the TCR beta constant segment and was followed by two successive PCR amplification steps. On the study's bioinformatics: Reads were demultiplexed and grouped by UMI with MIGEC, and clonotypes were assembled and quantified with MiTCR. Only TCR cDNA sequences supported by at least two reads were kept to exclude erroneous sequences. The tcR package was used for downstream repertoire analysis, and clonotypes were matched across fractions by CDR3 nucleotide sequence plus V segment. VDJmatch was used to annotate antigen specificity against VDJdb, with one amino acid substitution in CDR3 permitted. The reads were reprocessed in TCRdb, with one entry per CDR3 protein sequence and no accompanying DNA. TCRdb, not the authors, supplied the V and J calls. The table for this sample records more than 250,000 distinct CDR3 sequences. 0.39% of the sample comes from the top ten.

The sequence is built from TRBV6-4 and TRBJ2-1; TCRdb calls TRBD1, which cannot be checked without DNA. This TCR was sampled from a man aged 18-30 years in good health. Donor details come from another sample of the same person, matched by shared clones. Source material: blood T cells: a sorted CD56 or NKG2C T cell subset, CD4+ or CD8+ T cells, or bulk PBMC T cells (not recorded which). Here the CDR3 is given as CASSPRGMYNEQFF.